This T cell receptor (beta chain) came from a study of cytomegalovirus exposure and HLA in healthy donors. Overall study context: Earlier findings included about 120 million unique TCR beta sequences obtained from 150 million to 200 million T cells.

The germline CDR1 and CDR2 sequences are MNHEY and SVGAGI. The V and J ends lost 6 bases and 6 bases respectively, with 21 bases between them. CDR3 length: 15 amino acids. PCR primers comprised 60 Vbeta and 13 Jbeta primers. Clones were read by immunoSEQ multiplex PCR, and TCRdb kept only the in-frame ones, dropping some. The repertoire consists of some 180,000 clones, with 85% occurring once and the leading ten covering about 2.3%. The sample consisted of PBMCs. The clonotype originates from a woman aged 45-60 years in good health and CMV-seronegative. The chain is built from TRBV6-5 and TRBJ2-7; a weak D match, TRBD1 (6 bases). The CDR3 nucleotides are TGTGCCAGCAGCCTCGAGGGATCTTTAGGGGGCGAGCAGTACTTC. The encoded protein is CASSLEGSLGGEQYF.